This record covers a single TCR beta chain. The table came from immunoSEQ multiplex PCR; TCRdb's copy has only in-frame clones and leaves some out. Here the sample spans about 140,000 clones, around four fifths being singletons. These data come from a study of blood T cell repertoires in COVID-19. The CDR3 sequence is 13 residues long. CDR1 is SGHTA and CDR2 is FQGNSA in the germline V gene. V dropped 1 base and J dropped 1 base, with 4 bases sitting between them. The sequencing sample was made of peripheral blood. The TCR originated in a human donor in a cohort sampled during active COVID-19. This chain uses TRBV7-2 with TRBJ2-5; D gene unclear. The CDR3 region has the DNA TGTGCCAGCAGCTTAGTTCTCCAAGAGACCCAGTACTTC. It yields the protein CASSLVLQETQYF.